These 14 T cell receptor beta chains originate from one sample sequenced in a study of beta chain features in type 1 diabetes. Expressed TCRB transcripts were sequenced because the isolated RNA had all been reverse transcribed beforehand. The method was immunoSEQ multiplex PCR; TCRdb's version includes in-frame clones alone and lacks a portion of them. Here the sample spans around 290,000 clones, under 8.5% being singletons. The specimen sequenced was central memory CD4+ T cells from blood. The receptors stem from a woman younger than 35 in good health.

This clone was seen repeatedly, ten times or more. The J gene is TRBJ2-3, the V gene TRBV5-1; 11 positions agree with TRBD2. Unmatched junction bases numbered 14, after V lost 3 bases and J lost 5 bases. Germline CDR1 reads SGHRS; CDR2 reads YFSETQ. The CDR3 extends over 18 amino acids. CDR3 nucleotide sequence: TGCGCCAGCAGCTGGAGAGCCCTAGCGGGGGGAGATGGAGATACGCAGTATTTT. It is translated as CASSWRALAGGDGDTQYF.

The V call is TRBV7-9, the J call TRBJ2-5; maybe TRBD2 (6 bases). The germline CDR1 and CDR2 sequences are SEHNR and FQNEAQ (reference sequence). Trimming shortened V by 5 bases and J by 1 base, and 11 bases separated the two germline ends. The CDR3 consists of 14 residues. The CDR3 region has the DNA TGTGCCAGCAGCCCGCTAGCGCTCCAAGAGACCCAGTACTTC. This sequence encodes CASSPLALQETQYF.

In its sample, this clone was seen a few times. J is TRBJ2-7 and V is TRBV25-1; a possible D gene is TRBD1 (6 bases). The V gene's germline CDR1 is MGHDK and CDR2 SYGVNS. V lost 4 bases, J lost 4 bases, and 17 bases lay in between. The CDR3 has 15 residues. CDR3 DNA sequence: TGTGCCAGCAGTGGCATCAGGGGTTTGGGATACGAGCAGTACTTC. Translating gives CASSGIRGLGYEQYF.

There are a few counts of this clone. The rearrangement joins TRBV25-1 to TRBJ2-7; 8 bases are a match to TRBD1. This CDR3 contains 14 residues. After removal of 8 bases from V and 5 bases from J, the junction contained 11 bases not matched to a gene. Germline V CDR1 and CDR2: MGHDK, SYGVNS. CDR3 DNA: TGTGCCAGCCAAGAACGGACAGGGAGACACGAGCAGTACTTC. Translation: CASQERTGRHEQYF.

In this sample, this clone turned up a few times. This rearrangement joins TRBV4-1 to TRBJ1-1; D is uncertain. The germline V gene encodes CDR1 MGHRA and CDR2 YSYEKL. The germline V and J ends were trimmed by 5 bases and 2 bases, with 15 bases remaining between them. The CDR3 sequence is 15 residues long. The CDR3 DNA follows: TGCGCCAGCAGCGTCAGGACGGGTATTAACACTGAAGCTTTCTTT. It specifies CASSVRTGINTEAFF.

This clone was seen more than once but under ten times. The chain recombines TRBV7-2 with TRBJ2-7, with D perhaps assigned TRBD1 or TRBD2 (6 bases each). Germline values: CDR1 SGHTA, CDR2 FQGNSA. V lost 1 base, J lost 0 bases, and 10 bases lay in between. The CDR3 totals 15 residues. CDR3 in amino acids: CASSLGGASSYEQYV. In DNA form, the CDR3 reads TGTGCCAGCAGCTTAGGGGGGGCAAGCTCCTACGAGCAGTACGTC.

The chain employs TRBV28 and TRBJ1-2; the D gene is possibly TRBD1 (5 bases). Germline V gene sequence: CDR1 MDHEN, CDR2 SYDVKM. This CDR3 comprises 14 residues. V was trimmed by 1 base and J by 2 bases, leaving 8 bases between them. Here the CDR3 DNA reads TGTGCCAGCAGTTTATCCCGGGACAACTATGGCTACACCTTC. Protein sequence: CASSLSRDNYGYTF.

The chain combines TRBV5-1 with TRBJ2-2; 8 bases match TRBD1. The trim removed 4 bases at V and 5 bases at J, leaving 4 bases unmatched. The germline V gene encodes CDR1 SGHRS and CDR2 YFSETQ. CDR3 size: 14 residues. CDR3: CASSMGQETGELFF. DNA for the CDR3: TGCGCCAGCAGCATGGGACAGGAAACCGGGGAGCTGTTTTTT.

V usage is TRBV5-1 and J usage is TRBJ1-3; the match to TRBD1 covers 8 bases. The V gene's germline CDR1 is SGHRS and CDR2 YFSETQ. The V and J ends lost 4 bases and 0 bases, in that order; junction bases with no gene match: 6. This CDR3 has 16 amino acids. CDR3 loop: CASSPWDRTSGNTIYF. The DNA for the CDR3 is TGCGCCAGCAGCCCATGGGACAGGACCTCTGGAAACACCATATATTTT.

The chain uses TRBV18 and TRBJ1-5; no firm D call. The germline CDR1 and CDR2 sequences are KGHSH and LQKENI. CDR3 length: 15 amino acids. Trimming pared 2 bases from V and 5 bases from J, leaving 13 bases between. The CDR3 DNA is TGTGCCAGCTCACCATGGTCGGGGAGGGATCAGCCCCAGCATTTT. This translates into CASSPWSGRDQPQHF.

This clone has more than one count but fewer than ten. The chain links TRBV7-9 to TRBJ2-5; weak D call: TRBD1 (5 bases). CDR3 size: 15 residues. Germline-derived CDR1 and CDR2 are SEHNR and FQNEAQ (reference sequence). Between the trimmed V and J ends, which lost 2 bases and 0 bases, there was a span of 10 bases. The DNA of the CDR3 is TGTGCCAGCAGCTTAAACCAGGGCTACCAAGAGACCCAGTACTTC. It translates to CASSLNQGYQETQYF. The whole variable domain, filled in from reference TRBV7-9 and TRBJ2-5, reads DTGVSQNPRHKITKRGQNVTFRCDPISEHNRLYWYRQTLGQGPEFLTYFQNEAQLEKSRLLSDRFSAERPKGSFSTLEIQRTEQGDSAMYLCASSLNQGYQETQYFGPGTRLLVL.

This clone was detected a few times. CDR3 DNA sequence: TGTGCCAGCTCACCCGGACAGGAGACCATCTATGGCTACACCTTC. This encodes CASSPGQETIYGYTF. J is TRBJ1-2 and V is TRBV18, with TRBD1 matching 7 bases. Germline assignment: CDR1 KGHSH and CDR2 LQKENI. V dropped 3 bases and J dropped 4; count of bases not matched to a gene: 8. This CDR3 has 15 amino acids.

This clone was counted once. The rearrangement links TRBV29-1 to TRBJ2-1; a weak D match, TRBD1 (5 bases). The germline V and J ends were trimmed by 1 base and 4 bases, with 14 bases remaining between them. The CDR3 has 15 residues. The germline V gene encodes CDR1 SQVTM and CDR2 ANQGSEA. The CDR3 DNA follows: TGCAGCGTTGAAGGGGGCCGTCACGGGTACAATGAGCAGTTCTTC. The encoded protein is CSVEGGRHGYNEQFF.

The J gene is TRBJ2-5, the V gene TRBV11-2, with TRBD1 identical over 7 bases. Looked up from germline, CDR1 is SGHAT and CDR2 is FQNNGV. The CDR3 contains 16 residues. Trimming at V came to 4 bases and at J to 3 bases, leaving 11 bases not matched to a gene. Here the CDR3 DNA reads TGTGCCAGCAGCTCCCTTCGACAGGGATCCAAAGAGACCCAGTACTTC. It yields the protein CASSSLRQGSKETQYF. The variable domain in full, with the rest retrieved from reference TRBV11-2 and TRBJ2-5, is EAGVAQSPRYKIIEKRQSVAFWCNPISGHATLYWYQQILGQGPKLLIQFQNNGVVDDSQLPKDRFSAERLKGVDSTLKIQPAKLEDSAVYLCASSSLRQGSKETQYFGPGTRLLVL.